This T cell receptor (beta chain) appears in the sequencing data of a study of blood T cells in healthy people across ages. This CDR3 spans 17 amino acids. V gave up 3 bases and J gave up 4 bases, with 22 bases separating them. Germline-derived CDR1 and CDR2 are SGDLS and YYNGEE. Study-level findings and limits: Across the age range, TCR beta diversity per million T cells fell in a roughly linear way.

For the second PCR, which ran for about 7 to 11 cycles, a sample-barcoded 5' primer and a J-beta primer mix were used. One entry per CDR3 protein results from TCRdb running MiXCR on the 5' RACE reads. Of about 900,000 distinct CDR3 sequences listed, 40% to 60% are singletons. This clonotype was seen many times. Its antigen is still unknown. The clonotype comes from a man between 25 and 39 years old in good health. V and J are TRBV9 and TRBJ1-1; tentatively, D is TRBD1 (6 bases). Sequencing input: blood. CDR3: CASSGAVRDKSATEAFF. The CDR3, as DNA: TGTGCCAGCAGCGGGGCGGTTCGGGACAAGTCGGCCACTGAAGCTTTCTTT.